The rows below give T cell receptor beta chains drawn from one sample of a study of blood T cell repertoires in COVID-19. The protocol was immunoSEQ multiplex PCR, while the TCRdb copy is restricted to in-frame clones and leaves out a portion. The table has some 380,000 clones, roughly four fifths seen once. The material sequenced was peripheral blood. These receptors all stem from a human donor with acute or convalescent COVID-19. The donor label of this sample is uncertain. CDR3s include the opening cysteine and the closing phenylalanine or tryptophan. A D gene is named only where the DNA matches it firmly. Some rows have no size entry. The others give once, few or many, or a class for an expanded clone.

cdr3_aa: CASTRGETQYF; cdr3_nt: TGTGCCAGCACGCGGGGCGAGACCCAGTACTTC; clone_size: NA; d_call: NA; v_call: TRBV12-3/TRBV12-4; j_call: TRBJ2-5
cdr3_aa: CASSSNRGAQPQHF; cdr3_nt: TGTGCCAGCAGCTCTAACAGGGGGGCTCAGCCCCAGCATTTT; clone_size: NA; d_call: TRBD1; v_call: TRBV7-2; j_call: TRBJ1-5
cdr3_aa: CASRPTPLATYNEQFF; cdr3_nt: TGTGCCAGTAGACCCACCCCGCTAGCTACCTACAATGAGCAGTTCTTC; clone_size: NA; d_call: NA; v_call: TRBV19; j_call: TRBJ2-1
cdr3_aa: CASSELETSGSNEQFF; cdr3_nt: TGCGCCAGCAGTGAGTTAGAGACTAGCGGGAGTAATGAGCAGTTCTTC; clone_size: NA; d_call: TRBD2; v_call: TRBV10-2; j_call: TRBJ2-1
cdr3_aa: CASSPRDSLQPQHF; cdr3_nt: TGCGCCAGCAGCCCCCGGGACAGCTTACAGCCCCAGCATTTT; clone_size: NA; d_call: TRBD1; v_call: TRBV4-1; j_call: TRBJ1-5
cdr3_aa: CASSSSRQSKDTQYF; cdr3_nt: TGTGCCAGCAGCTCCTCCCGACAGAGCAAAGATACGCAGTATTTT; clone_size: NA; d_call: NA; v_call: TRBV5-4; j_call: TRBJ2-3
cdr3_aa: CASSERGPGTEAFF; cdr3_nt: TGTGCCAGCAGCGAGAGGGGGCCAGGCACTGAAGCTTTCTTT; clone_size: NA; d_call: TRBD1; v_call: TRBV6-4; j_call: TRBJ1-1
cdr3_aa: CASSSTSISGGSYNEQFF; cdr3_nt: TGCGCCAGCAGCTCCACCTCTATTAGCGGGGGGTCCTACAATGAGCAGTTCTTC; clone_size: NA; d_call: TRBD2; v_call: TRBV5-1; j_call: TRBJ2-1
cdr3_aa: CASSRKAYSGANVLTF; cdr3_nt: TGTGCCAGCAGTAGGAAAGCGTACTCTGGGGCCAACGTCCTGACTTTC; clone_size: NA; d_call: NA; v_call: TRBV2; j_call: TRBJ2-6
cdr3_aa: CASSSGWTGTVRNEQFF; cdr3_nt: TGCGCCAGCAGCTCCGGATGGACAGGGACGGTCAGGAATGAGCAGTTCTTC; clone_size: NA; d_call: TRBD1; v_call: TRBV5-1; j_call: TRBJ2-1
cdr3_aa: CASSSTGGRVEAFF; cdr3_nt: TGTGCCAGCAGCTCGACAGGGGGCAGGGTTGAAGCTTTCTTT; clone_size: NA; d_call: TRBD1; v_call: TRBV7-9; j_call: TRBJ1-1
cdr3_aa: CASSEAQGGNYGYTF; cdr3_nt: TGTGCCAGCAGTGAAGCCCAGGGTGGTAACTATGGCTACACCTTC; clone_size: NA; d_call: NA; v_call: TRBV6-4; j_call: TRBJ1-2
cdr3_aa: CASSFGAGAGYGYTF; cdr3_nt: TGTGCCAGCAGTTTCGGGGCAGGGGCGGGCTATGGCTACACCTTC; clone_size: NA; d_call: NA; v_call: TRBV28; j_call: TRBJ1-2
cdr3_aa: CASSLTGSYNSPLHF; cdr3_nt: TGTGCCAGCAGCCTGACAGGTTCCTATAATTCACCCCTCCACTTT; clone_size: NA; d_call: NA; v_call: TRBV27; j_call: TRBJ1-6
cdr3_aa: CAWGKQGALFF; cdr3_nt: TGTGCCTGGGGTAAACAGGGGGCATTGTTTTTT; clone_size: many; d_call: TRBD1; v_call: TRBV30; j_call: TRBJ1-4
cdr3_aa: CASSQVSAGGHEQYF; cdr3_nt: TGTGCCAGCAGCCAAGTTTCAGCGGGAGGCCACGAGCAGTACTTC; clone_size: NA; d_call: TRBD2; v_call: TRBV3-1/TRBV3-2; j_call: TRBJ2-7
cdr3_aa: CASSLVPGLNTGELFF; cdr3_nt: TGTGCCAGCAGCTTAGTTCCGGGACTAAACACCGGGGAGCTGTTTTTT; clone_size: NA; d_call: TRBD2; v_call: TRBV7-2; j_call: TRBJ2-2
cdr3_aa: CAVKKNRVGTGELFF; cdr3_nt: TGTGCCGTTAAAAAAAACAGGGTGGGGACCGGGGAGCTGTTTTTT; clone_size: NA; d_call: NA; v_call: TRBV6-5; j_call: TRBJ2-2
cdr3_aa: CASSPRELANYGYTF; cdr3_nt: TGCGCCAGCAGCCCACGCGAGTTAGCTAACTATGGCTACACCTTC; clone_size: NA; d_call: NA; v_call: TRBV5-1; j_call: TRBJ1-2
cdr3_aa: CASSSRHLARAFF; cdr3_nt: TGTGCCAGCAGTTCCCGACATCTGGCACGGGCTTTCTTT; clone_size: NA; d_call: NA; v_call: TRBV6-5; j_call: TRBJ1-1